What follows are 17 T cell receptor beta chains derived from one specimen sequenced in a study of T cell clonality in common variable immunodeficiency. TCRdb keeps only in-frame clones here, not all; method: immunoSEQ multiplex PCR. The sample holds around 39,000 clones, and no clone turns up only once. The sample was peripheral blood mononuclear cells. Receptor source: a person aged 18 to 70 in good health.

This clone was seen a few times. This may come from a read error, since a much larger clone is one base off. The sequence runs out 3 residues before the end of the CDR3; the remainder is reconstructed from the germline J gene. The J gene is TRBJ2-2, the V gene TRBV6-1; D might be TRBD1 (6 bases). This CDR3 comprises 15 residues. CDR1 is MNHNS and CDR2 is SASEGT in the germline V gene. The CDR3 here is CASSEGGPGANVLFF. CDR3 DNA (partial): TGTGCCAGCAGTGAAGGGGGGCCTGGGGCCAACGTG.

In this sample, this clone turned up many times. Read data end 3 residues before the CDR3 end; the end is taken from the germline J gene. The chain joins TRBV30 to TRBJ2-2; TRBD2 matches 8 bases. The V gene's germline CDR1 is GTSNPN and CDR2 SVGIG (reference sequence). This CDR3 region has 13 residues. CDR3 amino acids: CAWSVRGGEKLFF. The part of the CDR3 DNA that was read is TGTGCCTGGAGTGTTCGGGGGGGGGAAAAG.

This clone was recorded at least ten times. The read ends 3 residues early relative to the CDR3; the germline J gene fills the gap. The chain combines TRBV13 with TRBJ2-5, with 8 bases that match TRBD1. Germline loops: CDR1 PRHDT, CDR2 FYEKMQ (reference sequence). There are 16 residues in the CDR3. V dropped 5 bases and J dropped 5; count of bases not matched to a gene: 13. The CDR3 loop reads CASSILSGGGSETQYF. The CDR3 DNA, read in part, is TGTGCCAGCAGCATATTGTCAGGGGGCGGGTCGGAGACC.

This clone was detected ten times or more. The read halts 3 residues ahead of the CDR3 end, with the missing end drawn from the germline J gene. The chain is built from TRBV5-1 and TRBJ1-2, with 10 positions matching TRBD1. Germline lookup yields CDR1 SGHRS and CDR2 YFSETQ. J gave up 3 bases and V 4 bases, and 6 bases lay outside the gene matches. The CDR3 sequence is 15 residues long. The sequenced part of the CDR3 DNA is TGCGCCAGCAGCCCGGACAGGGGGACGGACTATGGC. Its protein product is CASSPDRGTDYG. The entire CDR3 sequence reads CASSPDRGTDYGYTF.

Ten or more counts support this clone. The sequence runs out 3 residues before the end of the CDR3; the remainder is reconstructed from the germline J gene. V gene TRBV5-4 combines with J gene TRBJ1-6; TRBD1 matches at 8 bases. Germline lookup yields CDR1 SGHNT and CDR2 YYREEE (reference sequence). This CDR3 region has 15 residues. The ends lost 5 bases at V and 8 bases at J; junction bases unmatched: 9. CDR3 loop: CASRPGDRQYSPLHF. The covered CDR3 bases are TGTGCCAGCAGACCCGGGGACAGGCAGTATTCACCC. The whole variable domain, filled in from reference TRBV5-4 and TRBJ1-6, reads ETGVTQSPTHLIKTRGQQVTLRCSSQSGHNTVSWYQQALGQGPQFIFQYYREEENGRGNFPPRFSGLQFPNYSSELNVNALELDDSALYLCASRPGDRQYSPLHFGNGTRLTVT.

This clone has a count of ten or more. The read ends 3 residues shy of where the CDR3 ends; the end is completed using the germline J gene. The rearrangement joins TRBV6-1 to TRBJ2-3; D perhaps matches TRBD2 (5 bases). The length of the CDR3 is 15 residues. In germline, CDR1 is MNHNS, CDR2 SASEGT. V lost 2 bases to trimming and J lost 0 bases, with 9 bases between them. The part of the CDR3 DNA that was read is TGTGCCAGCAGTGAAAGGCTAGCTAGCACAGATACG. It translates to CASSERLASTDT. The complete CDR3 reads CASSERLASTDTQYF.

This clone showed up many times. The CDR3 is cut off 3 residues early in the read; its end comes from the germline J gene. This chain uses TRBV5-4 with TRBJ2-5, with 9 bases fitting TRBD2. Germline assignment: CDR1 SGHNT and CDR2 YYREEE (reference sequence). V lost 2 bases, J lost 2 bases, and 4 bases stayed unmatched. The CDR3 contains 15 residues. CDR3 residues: CASSLLAGVQETQYF. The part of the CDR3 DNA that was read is TGTGCCAGCAGCTTATTAGCGGGAGTACAAGAGACC.

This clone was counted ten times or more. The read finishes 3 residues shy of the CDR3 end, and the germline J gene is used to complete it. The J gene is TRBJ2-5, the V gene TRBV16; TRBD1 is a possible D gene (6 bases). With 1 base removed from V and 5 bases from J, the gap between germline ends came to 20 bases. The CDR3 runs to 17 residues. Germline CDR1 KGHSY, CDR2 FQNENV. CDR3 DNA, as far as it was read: TGTGCCAGCAGCCAATTTTTGGACAGCCCTAATAAGGAGACC. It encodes CASSQFLDSPNKET. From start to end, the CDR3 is CASSQFLDSPNKETQYF.

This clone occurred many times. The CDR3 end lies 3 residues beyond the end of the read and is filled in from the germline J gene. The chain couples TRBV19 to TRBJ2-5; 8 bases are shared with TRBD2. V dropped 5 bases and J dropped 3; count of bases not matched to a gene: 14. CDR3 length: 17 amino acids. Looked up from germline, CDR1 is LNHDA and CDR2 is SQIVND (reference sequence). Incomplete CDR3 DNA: TGTGCCAGTAGTCCGCCGTCCGGGACTAGTGGAGAAGAGACC. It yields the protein CASSPPSGTSGEET. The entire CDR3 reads CASSPPSGTSGEETQYF.

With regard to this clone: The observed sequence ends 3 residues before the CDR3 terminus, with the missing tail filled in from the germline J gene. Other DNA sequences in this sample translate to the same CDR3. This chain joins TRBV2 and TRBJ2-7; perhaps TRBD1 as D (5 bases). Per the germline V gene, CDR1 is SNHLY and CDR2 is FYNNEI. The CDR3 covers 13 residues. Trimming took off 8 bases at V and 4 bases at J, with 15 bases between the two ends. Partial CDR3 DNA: TGTGCCAGCGTGGGGCAGGTTCTGTACGAG. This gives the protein CASVGQVLYE. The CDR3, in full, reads CASVGQVLYEQYF.

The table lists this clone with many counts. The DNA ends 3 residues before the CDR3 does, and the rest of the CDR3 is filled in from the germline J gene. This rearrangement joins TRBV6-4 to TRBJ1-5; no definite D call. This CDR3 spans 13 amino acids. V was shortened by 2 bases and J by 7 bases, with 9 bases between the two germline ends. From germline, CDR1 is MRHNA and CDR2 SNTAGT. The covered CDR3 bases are TGTGCCAGCAGTGACATTGGTGGCCAGCCC. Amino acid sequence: CASSDIGGQP. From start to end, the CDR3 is CASSDIGGQPQHF.

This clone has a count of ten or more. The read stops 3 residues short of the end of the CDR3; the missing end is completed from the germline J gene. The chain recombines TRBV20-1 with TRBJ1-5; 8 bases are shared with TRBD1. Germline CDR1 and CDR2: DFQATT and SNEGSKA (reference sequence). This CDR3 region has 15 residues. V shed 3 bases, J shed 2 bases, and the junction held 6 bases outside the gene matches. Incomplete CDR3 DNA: TGCAGTGCTAGTAAACCAGGGGGCGGCAATCAGCCC. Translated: CSASKPGGGNQP. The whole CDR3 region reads CSASKPGGGNQPQHF.

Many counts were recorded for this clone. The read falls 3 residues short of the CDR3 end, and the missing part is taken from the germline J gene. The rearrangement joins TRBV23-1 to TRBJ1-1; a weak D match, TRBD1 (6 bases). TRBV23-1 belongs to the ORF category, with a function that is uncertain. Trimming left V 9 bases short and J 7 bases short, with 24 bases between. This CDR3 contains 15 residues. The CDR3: CASPKGGHARYEAFF. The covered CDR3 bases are TGCGCCAGTCCAAAGGGGGGGCACGCCCGTTATGAA.

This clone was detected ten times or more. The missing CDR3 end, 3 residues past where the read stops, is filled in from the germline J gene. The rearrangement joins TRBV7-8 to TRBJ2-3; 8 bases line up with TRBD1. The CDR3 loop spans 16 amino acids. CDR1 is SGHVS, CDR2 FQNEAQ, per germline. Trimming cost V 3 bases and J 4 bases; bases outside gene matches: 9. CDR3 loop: CASSFGPGQVADTQYF. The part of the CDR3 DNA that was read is TGTGCCAGCAGCTTCGGCCCGGGACAGGTGGCAGATACG.

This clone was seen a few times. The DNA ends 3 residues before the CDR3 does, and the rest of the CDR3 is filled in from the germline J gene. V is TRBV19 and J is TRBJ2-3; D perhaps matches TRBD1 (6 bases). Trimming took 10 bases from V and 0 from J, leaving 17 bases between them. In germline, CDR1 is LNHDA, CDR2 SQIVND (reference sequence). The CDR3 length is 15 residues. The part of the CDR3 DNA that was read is TGTGCCACCAAAGGACAGCCCACTAGCACAGATACG. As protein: CATKGQPTSTDT. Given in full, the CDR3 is CATKGQPTSTDTQYF. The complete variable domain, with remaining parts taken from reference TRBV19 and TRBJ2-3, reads DGGITQSPKYLFRKEGQNVTLSCEQNLNHDAMYWYRQDPGQGLRLIYYSQIVNDFQKGDIAEGYSVSREKKESFPLTVTSAQKNPTAFYLCATKGQPTSTDTQYFGPGTRLTVL.

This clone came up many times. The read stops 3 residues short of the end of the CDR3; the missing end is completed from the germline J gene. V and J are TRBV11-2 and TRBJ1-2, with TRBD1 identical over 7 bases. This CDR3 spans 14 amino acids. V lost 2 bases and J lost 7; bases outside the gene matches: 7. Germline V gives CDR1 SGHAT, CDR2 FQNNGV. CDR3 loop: CASSLMTGSSGYTF. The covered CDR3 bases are TGTGCCAGCAGCTTAATGACAGGGTCGAGTGGC.

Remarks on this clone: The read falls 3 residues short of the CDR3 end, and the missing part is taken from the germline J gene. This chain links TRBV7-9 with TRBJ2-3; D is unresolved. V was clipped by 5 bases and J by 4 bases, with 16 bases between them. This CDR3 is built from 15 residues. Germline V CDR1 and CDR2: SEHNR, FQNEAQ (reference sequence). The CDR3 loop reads CASSTLDEKADTQYF. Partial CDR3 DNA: TGTGCCAGCAGCACCCTCGATGAGAAGGCAGATACG.